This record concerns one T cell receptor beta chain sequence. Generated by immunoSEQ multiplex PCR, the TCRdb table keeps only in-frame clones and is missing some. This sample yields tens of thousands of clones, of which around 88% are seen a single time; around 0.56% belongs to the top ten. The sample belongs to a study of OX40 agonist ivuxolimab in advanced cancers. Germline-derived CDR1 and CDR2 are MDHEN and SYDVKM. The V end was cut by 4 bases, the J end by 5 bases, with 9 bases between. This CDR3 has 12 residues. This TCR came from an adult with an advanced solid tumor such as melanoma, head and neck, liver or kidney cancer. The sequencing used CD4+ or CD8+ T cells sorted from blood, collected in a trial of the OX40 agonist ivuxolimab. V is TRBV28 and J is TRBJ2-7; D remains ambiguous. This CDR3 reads CASSSGWDEQYF. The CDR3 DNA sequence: TGTGCCAGCAGTTCCGGGTGGGACGAGCAGTACTTC.